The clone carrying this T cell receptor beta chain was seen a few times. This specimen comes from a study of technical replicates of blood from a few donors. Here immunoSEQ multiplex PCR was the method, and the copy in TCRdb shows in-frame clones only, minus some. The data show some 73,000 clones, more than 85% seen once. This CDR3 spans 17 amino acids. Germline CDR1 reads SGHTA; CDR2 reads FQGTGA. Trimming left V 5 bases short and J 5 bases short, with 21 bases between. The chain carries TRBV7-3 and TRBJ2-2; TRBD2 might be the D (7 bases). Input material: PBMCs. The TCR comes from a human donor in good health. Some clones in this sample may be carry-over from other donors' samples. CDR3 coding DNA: TGTGCCAGCAGCCCCCATAACCCGAGGGGGGGGACCGGGGAGCTGTTTTTT. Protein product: CASSPHNPRGGTGELFF.